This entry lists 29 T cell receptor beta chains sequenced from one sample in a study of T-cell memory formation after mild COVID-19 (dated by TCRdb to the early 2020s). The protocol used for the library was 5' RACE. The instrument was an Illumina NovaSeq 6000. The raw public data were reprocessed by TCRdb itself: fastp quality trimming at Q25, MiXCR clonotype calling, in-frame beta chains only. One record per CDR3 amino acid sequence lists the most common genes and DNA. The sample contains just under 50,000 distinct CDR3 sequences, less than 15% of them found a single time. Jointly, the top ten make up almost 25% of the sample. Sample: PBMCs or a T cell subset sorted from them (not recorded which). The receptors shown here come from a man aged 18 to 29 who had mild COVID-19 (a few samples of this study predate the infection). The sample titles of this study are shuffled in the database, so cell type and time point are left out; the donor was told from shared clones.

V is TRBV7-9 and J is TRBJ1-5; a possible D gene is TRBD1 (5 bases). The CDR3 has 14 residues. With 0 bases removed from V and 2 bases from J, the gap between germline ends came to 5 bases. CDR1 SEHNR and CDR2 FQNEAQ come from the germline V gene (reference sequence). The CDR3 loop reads CASSLATGNQPQHF. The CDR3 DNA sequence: TGTGCCAGCAGCTTAGCGACAGGCAATCAGCCCCAGCATTTT. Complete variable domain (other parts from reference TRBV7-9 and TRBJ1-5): DTGVSQNPRHKITKRGQNVTFRCDPISEHNRLYWYRQTLGQGPEFLTYFQNEAQLEKSRLLSDRFSAERPKGSFSTLEIQRTEQGDSAMYLCASSLATGNQPQHFGDGTRLSIL.

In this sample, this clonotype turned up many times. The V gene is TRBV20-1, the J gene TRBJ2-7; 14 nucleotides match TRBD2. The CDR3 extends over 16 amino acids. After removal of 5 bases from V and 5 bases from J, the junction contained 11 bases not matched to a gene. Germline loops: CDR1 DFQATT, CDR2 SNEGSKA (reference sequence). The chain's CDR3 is CSASTSGGAGFNEQYF. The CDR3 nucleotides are TGCAGTGCTTCGACTAGCGGGGGGGCCGGTTTTAACGAGCAGTACTTC.

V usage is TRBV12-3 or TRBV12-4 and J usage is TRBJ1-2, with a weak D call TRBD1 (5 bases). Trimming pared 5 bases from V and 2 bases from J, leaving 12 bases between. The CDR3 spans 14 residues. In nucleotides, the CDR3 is TGTGCCAGCAGTCGGGGAGGGGAGAACTATGGCTACACCTTC. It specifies CASSRGGENYGYTF.

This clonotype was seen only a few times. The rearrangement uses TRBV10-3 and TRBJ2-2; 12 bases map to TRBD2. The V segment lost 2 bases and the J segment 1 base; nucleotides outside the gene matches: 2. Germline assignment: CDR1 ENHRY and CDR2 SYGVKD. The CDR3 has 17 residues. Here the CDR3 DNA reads TGTGCCATCAGTGAGACACTAGCGGGGGGGAACACCGGGGAGCTGTTTTTT. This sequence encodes CAISETLAGGNTGELFF.

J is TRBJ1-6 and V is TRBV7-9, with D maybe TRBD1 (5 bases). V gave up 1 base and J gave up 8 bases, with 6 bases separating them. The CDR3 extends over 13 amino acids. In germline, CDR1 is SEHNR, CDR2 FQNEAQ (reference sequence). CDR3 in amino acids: CASSLGGDSPLHF. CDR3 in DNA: TGTGCCAGCAGCTTAGGAGGGGATTCACCCCTCCACTTT. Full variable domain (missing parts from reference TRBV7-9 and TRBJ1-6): DTGVSQNPRHKITKRGQNVTFRCDPISEHNRLYWYRQTLGQGPEFLTYFQNEAQLEKSRLLSDRFSAERPKGSFSTLEIQRTEQGDSAMYLCASSLGGDSPLHFGNGTRLTVT.

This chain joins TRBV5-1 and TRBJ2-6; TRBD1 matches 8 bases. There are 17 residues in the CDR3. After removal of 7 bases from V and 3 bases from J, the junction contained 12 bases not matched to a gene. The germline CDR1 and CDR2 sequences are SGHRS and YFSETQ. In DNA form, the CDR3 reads TGCGCCAGCCGCAATAGCCAGGGGGCGCTTGGGGCCAACGTCCTGACTTTC. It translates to CASRNSQGALGANVLTF.

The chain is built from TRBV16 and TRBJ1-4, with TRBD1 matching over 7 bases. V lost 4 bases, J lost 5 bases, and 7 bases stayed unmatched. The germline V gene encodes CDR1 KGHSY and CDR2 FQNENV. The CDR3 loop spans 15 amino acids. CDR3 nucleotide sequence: TGTGCCAGCAGCCTCCTGGGACAGAAAAATGAAAAACTGTTTTTT. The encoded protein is CASSLLGQKNEKLFF.

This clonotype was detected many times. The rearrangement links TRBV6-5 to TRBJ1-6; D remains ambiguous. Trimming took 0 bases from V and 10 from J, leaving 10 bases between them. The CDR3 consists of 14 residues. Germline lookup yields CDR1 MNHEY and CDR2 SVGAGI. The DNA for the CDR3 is TGTGCCAGCAGTTACTCCGGGGTGAGGTCACCCCTCCACTTT. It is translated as CASSYSGVRSPLHF.

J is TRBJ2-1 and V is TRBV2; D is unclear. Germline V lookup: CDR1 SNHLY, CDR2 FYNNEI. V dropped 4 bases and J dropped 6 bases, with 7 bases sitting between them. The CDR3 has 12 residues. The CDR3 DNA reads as TGTGCCAGCAGTGTTGAGGTCAATGAGCAGTTCTTC. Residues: CASSVEVNEQFF.

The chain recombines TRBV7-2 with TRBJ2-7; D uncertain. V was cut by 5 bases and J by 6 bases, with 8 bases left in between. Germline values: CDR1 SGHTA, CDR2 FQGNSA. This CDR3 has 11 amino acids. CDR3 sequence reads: CASSLLVEQYF. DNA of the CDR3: TGTGCCAGCAGCCTCCTAGTCGAGCAGTACTTC.

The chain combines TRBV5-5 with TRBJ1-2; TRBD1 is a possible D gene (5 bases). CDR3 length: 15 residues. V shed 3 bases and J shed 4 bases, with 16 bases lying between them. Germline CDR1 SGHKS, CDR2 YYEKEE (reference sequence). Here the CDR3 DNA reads TGTGCCAGCAGCTCCGGGACTGGATTGGGCTATGGCTACACCTTC. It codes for CASSSGTGLGYGYTF.

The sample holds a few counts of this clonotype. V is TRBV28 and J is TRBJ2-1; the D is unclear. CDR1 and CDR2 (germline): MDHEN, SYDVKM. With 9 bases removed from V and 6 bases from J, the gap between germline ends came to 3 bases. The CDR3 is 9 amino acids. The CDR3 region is CARINEQFF. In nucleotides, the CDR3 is TGTGCCAGGATCAATGAGCAGTTCTTC.

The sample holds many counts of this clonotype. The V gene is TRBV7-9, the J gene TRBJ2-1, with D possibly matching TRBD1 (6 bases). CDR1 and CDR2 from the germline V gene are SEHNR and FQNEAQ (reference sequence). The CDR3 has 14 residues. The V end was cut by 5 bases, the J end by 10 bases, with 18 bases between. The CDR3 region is CASSPSKGVGEQFF. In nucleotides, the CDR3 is TGTGCCAGCAGCCCAAGCAAGGGGGTTGGCGAGCAGTTCTTC.

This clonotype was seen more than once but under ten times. The CDR3 bases are TGTGCCAGCAGCTTGCGGGGGAGGGAGACCCAGTACTTC. Its translation: CASSLRGRETQYF. The V gene is TRBV5-4, the J gene TRBJ2-5, with D possibly TRBD2 on 6 matching bases. This CDR3 is built from 13 residues. The germline CDR1 and CDR2 sequences are SGHNT and YYREEE (reference sequence). The V and J ends lost 1 base and 5 bases respectively, with 9 bases between them. The whole variable domain, filled in from reference TRBV5-4 and TRBJ2-5, reads ETGVTQSPTHLIKTRGQQVTLRCSSQSGHNTVSWYQQALGQGPQFIFQYYREEENGRGNFPPRFSGLQFPNYSSELNVNALELDDSALYLCASSLRGRETQYFGPGTRLLVL.

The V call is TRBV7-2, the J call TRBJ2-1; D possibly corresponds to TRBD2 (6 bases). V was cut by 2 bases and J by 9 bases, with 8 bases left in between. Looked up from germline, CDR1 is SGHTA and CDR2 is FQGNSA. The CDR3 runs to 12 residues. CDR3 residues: CASSLRGGEQFF. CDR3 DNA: TGTGCCAGCAGCTTAAGGGGAGGTGAGCAGTTCTTC.

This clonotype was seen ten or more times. The CDR3 nucleotides read TGCAGCGTTGGGGACGGCTCCTACGAGCAGTACTTC. It yields the protein CSVGDGSYEQYF. This chain uses TRBV29-1 with TRBJ2-7; the D call may be TRBD1 or TRBD2 (5 bases each). The V gene's germline CDR1 is SQVTM and CDR2 ANQGSEA. CDR3 length: 12 amino acids. V was cut by 4 bases and J by 0 bases, with 7 bases left in between.

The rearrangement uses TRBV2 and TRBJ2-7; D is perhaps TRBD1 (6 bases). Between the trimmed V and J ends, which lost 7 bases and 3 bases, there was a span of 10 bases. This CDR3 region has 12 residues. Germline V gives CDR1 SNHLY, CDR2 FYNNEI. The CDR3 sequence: CASNQQGYEQYF. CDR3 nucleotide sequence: TGTGCCAGCAACCAACAGGGCTACGAGCAGTACTTC.

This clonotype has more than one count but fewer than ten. The CDR3 bases are TGTGCCAGCAGTTTAGGACCCCGGACAGGGCATGGCTACACCTTC. It is translated as CASSLGPRTGHGYTF. The genes are TRBV28 and TRBJ1-2, with 8 positions matching TRBD1. In germline, CDR1 is MDHEN, CDR2 SYDVKM. Losses at the gene ends were 2 bases for V and 6 bases for J; bases not matched to a gene: 8. This CDR3 comprises 15 residues.

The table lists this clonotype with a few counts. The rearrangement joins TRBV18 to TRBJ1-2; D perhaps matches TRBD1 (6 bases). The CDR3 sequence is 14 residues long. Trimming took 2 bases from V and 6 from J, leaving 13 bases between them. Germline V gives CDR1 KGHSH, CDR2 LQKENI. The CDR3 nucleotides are TGTGCCAGCTCACCAAGTCCACAGGGAAATGGCTACACCTTC. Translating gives CASSPSPQGNGYTF.

CDR3 nucleotide sequence: TGCGCCAGCAGCTTGGAACCAGGCTCCTACAATGAGCAGTTCTTC. Translation: CASSLEPGSYNEQFF. The rearrangement joins TRBV5-1 to TRBJ2-1; D call uncertain. With 0 bases removed from V and 0 bases from J, the gap between germline ends came to 7 bases. Germline V CDR1 and CDR2: SGHRS, YFSETQ. The CDR3 length is 15 residues.

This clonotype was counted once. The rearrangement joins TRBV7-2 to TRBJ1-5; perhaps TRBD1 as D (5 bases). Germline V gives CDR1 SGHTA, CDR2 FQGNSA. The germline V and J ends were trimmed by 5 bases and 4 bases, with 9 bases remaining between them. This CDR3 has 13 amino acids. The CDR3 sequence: CASSRQLNQPQHF. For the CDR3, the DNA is TGTGCCAGCAGCCGACAGCTGAATCAGCCCCAGCATTTT.

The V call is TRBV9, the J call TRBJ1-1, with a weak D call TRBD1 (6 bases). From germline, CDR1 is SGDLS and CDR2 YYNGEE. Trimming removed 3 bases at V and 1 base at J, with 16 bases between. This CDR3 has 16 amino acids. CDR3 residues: CASSAVQGARNTEAFF. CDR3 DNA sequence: TGTGCCAGCAGCGCCGTACAGGGCGCTCGGAACACTGAAGCTTTCTTT.

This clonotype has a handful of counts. The CDR3 sequence: CASSYYFTDTQYF. CDR3 coding DNA: TGTGCCAGCAGTTATTACTTCACAGATACGCAGTATTTT. This chain links TRBV6-5 with TRBJ2-3; no firm D call. The germline CDR1 and CDR2 sequences are MNHEY and SVGAGI. The V end was cut by 3 bases, the J end by 2 bases, with 6 bases between. This CDR3 is 13 amino acids long.

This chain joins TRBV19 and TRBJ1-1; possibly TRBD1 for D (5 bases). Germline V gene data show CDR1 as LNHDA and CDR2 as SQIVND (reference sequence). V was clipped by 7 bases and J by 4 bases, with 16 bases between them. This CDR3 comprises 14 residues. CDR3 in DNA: TGTGCCAGTACCCCCGGGATTGGGGGCACTGAAGCTTTCTTT. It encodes CASTPGIGGTEAFF.

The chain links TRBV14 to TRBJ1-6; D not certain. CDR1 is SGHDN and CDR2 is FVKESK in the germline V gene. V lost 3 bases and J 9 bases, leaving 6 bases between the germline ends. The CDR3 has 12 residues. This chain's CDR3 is CASSHSLSPLHF. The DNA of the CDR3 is TGTGCCAGCAGCCATTCCCTTTCACCCCTCCACTTT.

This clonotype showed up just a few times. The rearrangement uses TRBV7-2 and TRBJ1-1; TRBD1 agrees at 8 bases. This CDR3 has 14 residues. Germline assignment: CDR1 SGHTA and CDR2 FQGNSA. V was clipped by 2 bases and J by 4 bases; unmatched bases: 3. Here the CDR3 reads CASSLRQGTTEAFF. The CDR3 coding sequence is TGTGCCAGCAGCTTAAGACAGGGGACCACTGAAGCTTTCTTT.

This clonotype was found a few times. CDR3 sequence: CASSQDRAGGPQDTQYF. The CDR3 nucleotides are TGTGCCAGCAGCCAAGATCGAGCGGGGGGGCCGCAAGATACGCAGTATTTT. The gene calls are TRBV4-2 and TRBJ2-3; 10 bases fit TRBD2. This CDR3 is 17 amino acids long. Germline loops: CDR1 LGHNA, CDR2 YNFKEQ. After removal of 0 bases from V and 5 bases from J, the junction contained 8 bases not matched to a gene.

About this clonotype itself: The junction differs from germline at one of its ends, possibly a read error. CDR3 loop: CASSRGPGNTGELIF. The CDR3, as DNA: TGTGCCAGCAGCAGAGGGCCAGGGAACACCGGGGAGCTGATTTTT. The gene calls are TRBV7-2 and TRBJ2-2; either TRBD1 or TRBD2 may fit D (5 bases each). There are 15 residues in the CDR3. Germline CDR1 is SGHTA and CDR2 is FQGNSA.

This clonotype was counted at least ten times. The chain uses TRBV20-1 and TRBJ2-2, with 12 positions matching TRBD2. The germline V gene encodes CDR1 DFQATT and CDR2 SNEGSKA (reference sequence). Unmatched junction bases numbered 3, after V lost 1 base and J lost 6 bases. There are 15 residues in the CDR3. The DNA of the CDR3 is TGCAGTGCTAGAGGGACTAGCGGGGAATCCGGGGAGCTGTTTTTT. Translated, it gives CSARGTSGESGELFF.